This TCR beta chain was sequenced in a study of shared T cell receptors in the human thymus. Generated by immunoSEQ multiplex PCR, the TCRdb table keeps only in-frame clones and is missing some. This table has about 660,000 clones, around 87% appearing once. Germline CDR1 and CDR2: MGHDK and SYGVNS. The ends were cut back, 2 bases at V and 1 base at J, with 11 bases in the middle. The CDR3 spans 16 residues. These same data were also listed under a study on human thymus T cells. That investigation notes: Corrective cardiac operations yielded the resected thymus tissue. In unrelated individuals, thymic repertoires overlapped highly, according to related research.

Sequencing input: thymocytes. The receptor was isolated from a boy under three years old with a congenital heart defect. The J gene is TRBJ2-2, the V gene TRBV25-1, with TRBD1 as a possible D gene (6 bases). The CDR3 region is CASSEGGRENTGELFF. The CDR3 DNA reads TGTGCCAGCAGTGAAGGGGGCAGGGAGAACACCGGGGAGCTGTTTTTT.